This entry concerns a single T cell receptor beta chain. As yet, its antigen is unknown. Germline lookup yields CDR1 SQVTM and CDR2 ANQGSEA. V was trimmed by 2 bases and J by 1 base, leaving 8 bases between them. The CDR3 runs to 13 residues. Preparation of the TCRbeta library used unique molecular identifiers. MiXCR was run by TCRdb on the PCR reads, yielding one entry per CDR3 protein. The sample lists approximately 520,000 distinct CDR3 sequences; over 10% were seen once. The data originate from a study of T-cell reconstitution after alpha-beta-depleted transplantation in children. Study outcomes and limitations: There were reportedly several hundred expanded graft clones from which alpha-beta T cells came about two months after transplant. In some patients, recipient T cells and intrathymic progenitors surviving conditioning explained high day-60 diversity.

This chain uses TRBV29-1 with TRBJ1-1, with D unresolved. The source is a female patient between 2 and 15 years old who had a stem cell transplant for aplastic anemia, so the T cells may come from the graft donor. This specimen consisted of PBMCs, mostly from graft donor cells, obtained 180 days after TCRalphabeta/CD19-depleted stem cell transplant. CDR3 loop: CSVEYVGNTEAFF. CDR3 coding DNA: TGCAGCGTTGAATATGTAGGGAACACTGAAGCTTTCTTT.